The following is a T cell receptor (beta chain) sequence with its context. Its antigen is undetermined. The sample belongs to a study of regulatory T cells in long-lasting Graves disease. Study-level points and caveats: Accuracy may have suffered from the small sample size.

The CDR3 covers 16 residues. Germline trimming cut 1 base from V and 4 bases from J; bases unmatched to any gene: 6. The germline V gene encodes CDR1 SGHRS and CDR2 YFSETQ. Relying on iRepertoire HTBI primers and Arm-PCR of CDR3 regions, the team built TCR beta libraries. TCRdb reprocessed the multiplex PCR reads via MiXCR and lists one record per CDR3 protein. The profile covers about 620,000 distinct CDR3 sequences, with roughly 15% appearing a single time and roughly 18% taken by the ten largest. Time point denoted: newly diagnosed GD, antithyroid drugs for less than 3 months. There was RNA extracted from PBMCs, and the TCR library was made from it. Patients came through an endocrinology department, and that department was in Xi'an, China. The data were also submitted as part of a second study, on T cells in Graves' hyperthyroidism and ophthalmopathy. That source adds: Among clonotypes expanded in thyroid above 0.001, most were also found in blood. Ophthalmopathy was predicted by the model a median of roughly 6.7 months ahead of onset.

The chain is built from TRBV5-1 and TRBJ2-3; 10 positions agree with TRBD2. The sequence was collected from a woman in her twenties or thirties with Graves disease. The material sequenced was peripheral blood mononuclear cells (PBMCs), taken at new diagnosis, from a patient treated with antithyroid drugs. Here the CDR3 reads CASSLYVAGGADTQYF. For the CDR3, the DNA is TGCGCCAGCAGCTTGTATGTAGCGGGAGGTGCAGATACGCAGTATTTT.